Listed here are 16 T cell receptor beta chains from one sample, sequenced in a study of glioma-infiltrating T cells after dendritic cell vaccination. Sequenced by immunoSEQ multiplex PCR; TCRdb stores in-frame clones only, minus some. The sample gives 85,000 to 100,000 clones, roughly four fifths of which show up once; approximately 2% is in the top ten. The sample's time point: after dendritic cell vaccination, including at tumor progression/relapse. This specimen was blood, taken after dendritic cell vaccination. The receptors were sampled from a human donor with glioblastoma.

This clone was seen a handful of times. The chain joins TRBV6-1 to TRBJ2-1; 11 nucleotides align to TRBD2. The junction had 2 bases not matched to a gene; V was cut back by 4 bases and J by 0 bases. The CDR3 covers 16 residues. Germline V lookup: CDR1 MNHNS, CDR2 SASEGT. The CDR3 bases are TGTGCCAGCAGTGTAACTAGCGGGAGCTCCTACAATGAGCAGTTCTTC. This encodes CASSVTSGSSYNEQFF.

The chain carries TRBV6-1 and TRBJ2-5, with 7 bases lining up with TRBD1. Trimming took 6 bases from V and 2 from J; bases not matched to a gene: 0. The CDR3 extends over 12 amino acids. Germline CDR1 reads MNHNS; CDR2 reads SASEGT. CDR3 DNA sequence: TGTGCCAGCAGGGGACAGCAAGAGACCCAGTACTTC. This sequence encodes CASRGQQETQYF.

CDR3 sequence: CASSYTLLAEQFF. The CDR3 region has the DNA TGTGCCAGTAGTTATACCCTCCTAGCTGAGCAGTTCTTC. J is TRBJ2-1 and V is TRBV19, with D perhaps matching TRBD2 (5 bases). The germline V and J ends were trimmed by 5 bases and 9 bases, with 14 bases remaining between them. The CDR3 sequence is 13 residues long. Germline CDR1 and CDR2: LNHDA and SQIVND (reference sequence).

This clone appeared once. The chain uses TRBV2 and TRBJ2-1; D not resolved. CDR3 length equals 15 residues. Germline V gene sequence: CDR1 SNHLY, CDR2 FYNNEI. Trimming pared 8 bases from V and 10 bases from J, leaving 24 bases between. This CDR3 is CASGNQRRPYGEQFF. The CDR3 nucleotides read TGTGCCAGCGGCAACCAAAGGAGACCCTACGGGGAGCAGTTCTTC.

The chain employs TRBV6-1 and TRBJ2-7, with D perhaps matching TRBD1 (6 bases). With 6 bases removed from V and 3 bases from J, the gap between germline ends came to 12 bases. The CDR3 is 13 residues long. Germline V gene data show CDR1 as MNHNS and CDR2 as SASEGT. CDR3 bases: TGTGCCAGCAGACCGGGACATCTCTACGAGCAGTACTTC. This gives the protein CASRPGHLYEQYF.

This clone was detected once. The chain combines TRBV10-3 with TRBJ1-6; D unresolved. Germline V gene data show CDR1 as ENHRY and CDR2 as SYGVKD. The CDR3 contains 14 residues. Trimming stripped 11 bases from V and 1 base from J, with 12 bases between. For the CDR3, the DNA is TGTGCCGCCGATAGCGGTTCCTATAATTCACCCCTCCACTTT. This translates into CAADSGSYNSPLHF.

The CDR3: CASSLEPTGYNEQFF. The DNA for the CDR3 is TGTGCCAGCAGCTTAGAACCAACGGGATACAATGAGCAGTTCTTC. J is TRBJ2-1 and V is TRBV7-2, with TRBD2 as a possible D gene (5 bases). Germline CDR1 reads SGHTA; CDR2 reads FQGNSA. This CDR3 is 15 amino acids long. Deletions cut 1 base from V and 4 bases from J, with 11 bases between.

V gene TRBV4-2 combines with J gene TRBJ1-6, with a weak D call TRBD1 (6 bases). The V end was cut by 1 base, the J end by 5 bases, with 15 bases between. The CDR3 extends over 17 amino acids. The germline gives CDR1 LGHNA, CDR2 YNFKEQ. The CDR3 sequence is CASSQVVVRGNNSPLHF. The CDR3 bases are TGTGCCAGCAGCCAAGTCGTCGTCAGGGGAAATAATTCACCCCTCCACTTT.

J is TRBJ2-2 and V is TRBV6-5; 7 bases are shared with TRBD1. The junction had 2 bases not matched to a gene; V was cut back by 5 bases and J by 5 bases. There are 13 residues in the CDR3. Germline V CDR1 and CDR2: MNHEY, SVGAGI. Written as DNA, the CDR3 is TGTGCCAGCAGTGCAGGGGGAACCGGGGAGCTGTTTTTT. This translates into CASSAGGTGELFF.

The gene calls are TRBV30 and TRBJ2-1, with a possible D match to TRBD1 (6 bases). Trimming stripped 2 bases from V and 9 bases from J, with 14 bases between. Per the germline V gene, CDR1 is GTSNPN and CDR2 is SVGIG (reference sequence). The CDR3 extends over 13 amino acids. CDR3 nucleotide sequence: TGTGCCTGGAGTTTCAGGGGTCCTGGTGAGCAGTTCTTC. This sequence encodes CAWSFRGPGEQFF. Variable domain in full (rest from reference TRBV30 and TRBJ2-1): SQTIHQWPATLVQPVGSPLSLECTVEGTSNPNLYWYRQAAGRGLQLLFYSVGIGQISSEVPQNLSASRPQDRQFILSSKKLLLSDSGFYLCAWSFRGPGEQFFGPGTRLTVL.

The CDR3 spells CASYGTGDTGELFF. In DNA form, the CDR3 reads TGCGCCAGTTACGGGACAGGGGACACCGGGGAGCTGTTTTTT. The V call is TRBV5-1, the J call TRBJ2-2; 10 bases are shared with TRBD1. CDR3 size: 14 residues. Germline V gene data show CDR1 as SGHRS and CDR2 as YFSETQ. The ends lost 8 bases at V and 3 bases at J; junction bases unmatched: 4.

The gene calls are TRBV5-6 and TRBJ1-1; no reliable D call. V was shortened by 4 bases and J by 1 base, with 11 bases between the two germline ends. CDR1 is SGHDT and CDR2 is YYEEEE in the germline V gene. The CDR3 is 14 amino acids. The CDR3 sequence: CASSPDSGNTEAFF. The CDR3 region has the DNA TGTGCCAGCAGCCCCGATTCGGGGAACACTGAAGCTTTCTTT.

The chain couples TRBV25-1 to TRBJ1-4, with 10 bases that match TRBD1. The trim removed 6 bases at V and 8 bases at J, leaving 3 bases unmatched. The CDR3 totals 13 residues. The germline CDR1 and CDR2 sequences are MGHDK and SYGVNS. The CDR3 loop reads CASRGTGVEKLFF. DNA for the CDR3: TGTGCCAGCAGGGGGACAGGGGTGGAAAAACTGTTTTTT.

The V and J genes are TRBV5-1 and TRBJ2-2; TRBD1 might be the D (5 bases). The V end was cut by 1 base, the J end by 5 bases, with 9 bases between. Per the germline V gene, CDR1 is SGHRS and CDR2 is YFSETQ. This CDR3 is built from 14 residues. The CDR3 loop is CASSLLQETGELFF. The CDR3 DNA follows: TGCGCCAGCAGCTTGCTACAGGAAACCGGGGAGCTGTTTTTT. Based on the CDR3 plus reference TRBV5-1 and TRBJ2-2, the full variable domain is KAGVTQTPRYLIKTRGQQVTLSCSPISGHRSVSWYQQTPGQGLQFLFEYFSETQRNKGNFPGRFSGRQFSNSRSEMNVSTLELGDSALYLCASSLLQETGELFFGEGSRLTVL.

The rearrangement uses TRBV5-1 and TRBJ1-6, with 8 bases lining up with TRBD1. Germline V lookup: CDR1 SGHRS, CDR2 YFSETQ. The length of the CDR3 is 17 residues. With 2 bases clipped from V and 4 bases from J, the junction kept 8 bases outside the gene matches. The CDR3 region is CASSLDDRGQYNSPLHF. The DNA of the CDR3 is TGCGCCAGCAGCTTAGATGACAGGGGTCAGTATAATTCACCCCTCCACTTT.

This clone is labeled medium-sized (0.01 to 0.1%). This sequence joins TRBV19 and TRBJ1-3; D call uncertain. With 6 bases removed from V and 10 bases from J, the gap between germline ends came to 10 bases. The CDR3 is made up of 11 amino acids. CDR1 is LNHDA, CDR2 SQIVND, per germline (reference sequence). Here the CDR3 reads CASRYGVTIYF. In DNA form, the CDR3 reads TGTGCCAGTAGATACGGGGTTACCATATATTTT.